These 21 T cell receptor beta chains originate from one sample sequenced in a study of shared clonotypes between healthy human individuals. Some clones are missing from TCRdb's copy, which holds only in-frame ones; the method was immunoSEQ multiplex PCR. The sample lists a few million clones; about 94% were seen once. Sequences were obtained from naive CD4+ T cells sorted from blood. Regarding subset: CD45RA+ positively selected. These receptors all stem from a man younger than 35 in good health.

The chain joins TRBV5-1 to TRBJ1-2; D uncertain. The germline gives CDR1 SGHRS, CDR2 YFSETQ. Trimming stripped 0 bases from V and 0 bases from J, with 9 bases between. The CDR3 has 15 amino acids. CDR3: CASSLDYGPNYGYTF. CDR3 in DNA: TGCGCCAGCAGCTTGGACTATGGTCCTAACTATGGCTACACCTTC.

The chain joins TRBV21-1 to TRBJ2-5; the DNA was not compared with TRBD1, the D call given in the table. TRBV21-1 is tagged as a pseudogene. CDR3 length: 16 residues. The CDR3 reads CASSKAVDRYQETQYF. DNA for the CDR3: TGTGCCAGCAGCAAAGCTGTGGACAGGTACCAAGAGACCCAGTACTTC.

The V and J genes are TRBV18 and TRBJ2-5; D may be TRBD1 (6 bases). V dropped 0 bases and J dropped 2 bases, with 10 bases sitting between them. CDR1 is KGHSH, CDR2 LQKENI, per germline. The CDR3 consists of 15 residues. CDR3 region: CASSPPEGVQETQYF. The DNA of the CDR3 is TGTGCCAGCTCACCACCTGAGGGGGTACAAGAGACCCAGTACTTC.

Here the CDR3 DNA reads TGCGCCAGCAGCCCAGTGACGGGGGTACTCTACGAGCAGTACTTC. Its protein product is CASSPVTGVLYEQYF. This rearrangement joins TRBV5-1 to TRBJ2-7; a weak D match, TRBD2 (6 bases). Germline V gene sequence: CDR1 SGHRS, CDR2 YFSETQ. The CDR3 covers 15 residues. Trimming stripped 4 bases from V and 3 bases from J, with 17 bases between.

The CDR3 nucleotides read TGTGCCATCAAGATCAACAGGGGGGACTATGGCTACACCTTC. Translated: CAIKINRGDYGYTF. The V and J genes are TRBV10-3 and TRBJ1-2; 8 positions match TRBD1. Germline values: CDR1 ENHRY, CDR2 SYGVKD. The CDR3 is 14 amino acids. V lost 7 bases to trimming and J lost 3 bases; unmatched junction nucleotides: 7.

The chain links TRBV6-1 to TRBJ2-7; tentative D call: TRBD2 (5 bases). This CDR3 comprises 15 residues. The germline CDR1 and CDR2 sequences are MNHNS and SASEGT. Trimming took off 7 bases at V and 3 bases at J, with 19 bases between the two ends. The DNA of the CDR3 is TGTGCCAGCACTCCCCAAACCGCAGGAGGCTACGAGCAGTACTTC. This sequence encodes CASTPQTAGGYEQYF.

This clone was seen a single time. The CDR3 here is CASSPQGDRAQHF. The CDR3 DNA is TGTGCCAGCAGTCCCCAGGGTGACAGAGCCCAGCATTTT. This chain links TRBV6-5 with TRBJ1-5; weak D call: TRBD1 (5 bases). V was pared by 5 bases and J by 11 bases, with 16 bases between. CDR3 length: 13 amino acids. Germline V lookup: CDR1 MNHEY, CDR2 SVGAGI.

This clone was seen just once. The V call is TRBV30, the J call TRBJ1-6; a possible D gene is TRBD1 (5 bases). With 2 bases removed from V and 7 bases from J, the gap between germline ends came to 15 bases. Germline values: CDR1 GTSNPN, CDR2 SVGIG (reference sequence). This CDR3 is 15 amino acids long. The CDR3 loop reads CAWSTPGTSNSPLHF. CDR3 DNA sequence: TGTGCCTGGAGTACGCCCGGGACTTCGAATTCACCCCTCCACTTT.

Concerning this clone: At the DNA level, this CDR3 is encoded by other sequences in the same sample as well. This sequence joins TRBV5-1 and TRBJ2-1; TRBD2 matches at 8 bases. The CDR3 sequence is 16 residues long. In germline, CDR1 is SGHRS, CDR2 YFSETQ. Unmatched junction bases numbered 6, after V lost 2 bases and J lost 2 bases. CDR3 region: CASSLVAGGAYNEQFF. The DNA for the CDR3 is TGCGCCAGCAGCTTAGTCGCGGGGGGCGCCTACAATGAGCAGTTCTTC.

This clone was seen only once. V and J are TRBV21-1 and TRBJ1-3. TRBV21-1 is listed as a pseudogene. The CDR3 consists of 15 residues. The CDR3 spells CASSRFEGAGNTIYF. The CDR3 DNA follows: TGTGCCAGCAGCAGGTTTGAGGGAGCTGGAAACACCATATATTTT.

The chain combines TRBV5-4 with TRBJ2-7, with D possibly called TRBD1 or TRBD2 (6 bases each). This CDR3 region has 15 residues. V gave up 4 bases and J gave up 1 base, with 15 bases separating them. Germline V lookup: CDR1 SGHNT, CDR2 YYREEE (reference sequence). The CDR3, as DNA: TGTGCCAGCAGCCCTTGGAGGGACATTTCCTACGAGCAGTACTTC. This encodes CASSPWRDISYEQYF. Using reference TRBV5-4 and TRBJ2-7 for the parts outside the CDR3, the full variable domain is ETGVTQSPTHLIKTRGQQVTLRCSSQSGHNTVSWYQQALGQGPQFIFQYYREEENGRGNFPPRFSGLQFPNYSSELNVNALELDDSALYLCASSPWRDISYEQYFGPGTRLTVT.

CDR3 loop: CASSLEVVSYEQYF. The DNA for the CDR3 is TGTGCCAGCAGCTTGGAGGTAGTCTCCTACGAGCAGTACTTC. The chain recombines TRBV5-8 with TRBJ2-7; D unresolved. Trimming cost V 0 bases and J 0 bases, with 7 bases left between them. The CDR3 is 14 amino acids. Germline V lookup: CDR1 SGHTS, CDR2 YDEGEE.

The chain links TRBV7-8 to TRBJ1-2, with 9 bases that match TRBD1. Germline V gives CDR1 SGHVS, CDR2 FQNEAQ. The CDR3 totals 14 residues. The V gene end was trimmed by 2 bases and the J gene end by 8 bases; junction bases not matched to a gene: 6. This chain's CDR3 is CASSLSGTGTGYTF. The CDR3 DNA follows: TGTGCCAGCAGCTTAAGTGGGACAGGGACGGGCTACACCTTC.

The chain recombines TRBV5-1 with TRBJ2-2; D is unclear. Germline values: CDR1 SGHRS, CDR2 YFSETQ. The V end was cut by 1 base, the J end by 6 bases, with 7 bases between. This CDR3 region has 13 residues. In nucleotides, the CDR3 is TGCGCCAGCAGCTTGAGATCCCCCGGGGAGCTGTTTTTT. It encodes CASSLRSPGELFF.

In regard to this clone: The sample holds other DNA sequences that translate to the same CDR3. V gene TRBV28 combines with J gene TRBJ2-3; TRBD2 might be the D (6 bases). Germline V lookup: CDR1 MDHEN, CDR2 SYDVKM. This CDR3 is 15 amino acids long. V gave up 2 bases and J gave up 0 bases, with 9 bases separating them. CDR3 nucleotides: TGTGCCAGCAGTTTACTTGGGGGGAGCACAGATACGCAGTATTTT. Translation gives CASSLLGGSTDTQYF.

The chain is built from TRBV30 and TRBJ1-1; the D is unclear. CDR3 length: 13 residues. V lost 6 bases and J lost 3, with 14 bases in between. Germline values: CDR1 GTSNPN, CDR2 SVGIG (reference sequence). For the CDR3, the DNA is TGTGCCTGTAGGCTAGAGTGGGACACTGAAGCTTTCTTT. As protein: CACRLEWDTEAFF.

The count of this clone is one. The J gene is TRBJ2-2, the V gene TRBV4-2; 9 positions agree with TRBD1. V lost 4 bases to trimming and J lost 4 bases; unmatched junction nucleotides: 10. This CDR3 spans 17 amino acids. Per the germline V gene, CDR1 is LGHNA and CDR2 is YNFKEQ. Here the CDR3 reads CASSPGTGTGPTGELFF. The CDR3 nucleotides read TGTGCCAGCAGCCCCGGGACTGGGACAGGGCCCACCGGGGAGCTGTTTTTT.

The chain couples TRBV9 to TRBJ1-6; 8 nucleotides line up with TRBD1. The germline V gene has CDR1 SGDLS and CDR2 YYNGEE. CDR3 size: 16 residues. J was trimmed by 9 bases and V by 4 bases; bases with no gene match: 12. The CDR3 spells CASSSQGEAILSPLHF. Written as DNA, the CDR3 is TGTGCCAGCAGCTCACAGGGGGAGGCAATTCTTTCACCCCTCCACTTT.

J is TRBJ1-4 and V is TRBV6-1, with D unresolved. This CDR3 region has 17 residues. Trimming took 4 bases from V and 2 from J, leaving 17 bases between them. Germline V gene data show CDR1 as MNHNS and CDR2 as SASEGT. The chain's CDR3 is CASSVGLSRPTNEKLFF. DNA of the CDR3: TGTGCCAGCAGTGTCGGACTCTCCCGGCCCACTAATGAAAAACTGTTTTTT.

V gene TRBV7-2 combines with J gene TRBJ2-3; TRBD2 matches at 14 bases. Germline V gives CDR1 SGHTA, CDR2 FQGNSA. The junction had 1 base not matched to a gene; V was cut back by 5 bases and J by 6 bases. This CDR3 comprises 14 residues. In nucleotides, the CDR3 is TGTGCCAGCAGCGGGACTAGCGGGAGTGATACGCAGTATTTT. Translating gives CASSGTSGSDTQYF.

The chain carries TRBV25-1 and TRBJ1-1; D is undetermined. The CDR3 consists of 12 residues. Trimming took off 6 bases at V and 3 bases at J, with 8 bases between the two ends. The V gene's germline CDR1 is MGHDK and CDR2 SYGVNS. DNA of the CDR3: TGTGCCAGCAGAAGGACCGACACTGAAGCTTTCTTT. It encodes CASRRTDTEAFF.